The sequence of this T cell receptor beta chain was determined in a study of blood T cell repertoires in COVID-19. Study overall: Whether acute or convalescent, the COVID-19 samples came from the United States, Italy and Spain.

V was pared by 6 bases and J by 5 bases, with 6 bases of the junction left unmatched. The CDR3 is 14 amino acids. Germline CDR1 and CDR2: SGHTS and YDEGEE. Original handling: Reference gene primer amplification yielded estimated nucleated cell counts. The assay was immunoSEQ multiplex PCR, and TCRdb's table has in-frame clones only and misses some. That table gives V, J and clone size, and the DNA gave D and trimming. There are about 330,000 clones in the sample; 70% to 90% occur only once, and approximately 7.9% lies in the top ten. The TCR comes from a human donor in a cohort sampled during active COVID-19. Sequenced material: peripheral blood. The V call is TRBV5-8, the J call TRBJ2-2, with 8 bases aligning to TRBD1. CDR3 loop: CASNRQGKTGELFF. The DNA of the CDR3 is TGTGCCAGCAACCGACAGGGGAAAACCGGGGAGCTGTTTTTT.